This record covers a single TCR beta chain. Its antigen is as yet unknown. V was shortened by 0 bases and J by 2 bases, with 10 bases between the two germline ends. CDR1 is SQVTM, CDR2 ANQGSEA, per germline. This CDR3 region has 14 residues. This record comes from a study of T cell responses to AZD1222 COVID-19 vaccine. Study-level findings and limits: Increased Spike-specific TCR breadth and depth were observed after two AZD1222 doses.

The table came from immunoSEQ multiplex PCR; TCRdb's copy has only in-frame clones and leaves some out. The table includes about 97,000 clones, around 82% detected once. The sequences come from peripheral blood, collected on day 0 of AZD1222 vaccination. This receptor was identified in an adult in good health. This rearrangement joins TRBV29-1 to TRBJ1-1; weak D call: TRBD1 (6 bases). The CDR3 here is CSVEDWGANTEAFF. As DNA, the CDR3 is TGCAGCGTTGAAGACTGGGGGGCAAACACTGAAGCTTTCTTT.